This T cell receptor beta chain came from a study of OX40 agonist ivuxolimab in advanced cancers. Study-wide background: Ivuxolimab was administered intravenously to patients at 0.01 to 10 mg/kg every 2 weeks. Overall study findings and caveats: CD4+ T cells averaged fewer expanded clones than CD8+ T cells. Antigens targeted by the expanded peripheral T cells were not determined.

Libraries were prepared by immunoSEQ multiplex PCR; TCRdb keeps only in-frame clonotypes and omits some of them. The profile shows about 56,000 clones, roughly 82% of them singletons. Baseline, cycle 4 day 1, and cycle 7 day 1 were the blood sampling points. As concerns this clone: The antigen is not known.

Looked up from germline, CDR1 is MDHEN and CDR2 is SYDVKM. The CDR3 loop spans 14 amino acids. V was clipped by 5 bases and J by 4 bases, with 14 bases between them. This chain connects TRBV28 to TRBJ1-2, with TRBD1 as a possible D gene (5 bases). This material consisted of CD4+ or CD8+ T cells sorted from blood, taken in a trial of the OX40 agonist ivuxolimab. The receptor was isolated from an adult with an advanced solid tumor such as melanoma, head and neck, liver or kidney cancer. This CDR3 is CASSRGGGLYGYTF. Here the CDR3 DNA reads TGTGCCAGCAGTCGTGGGGGGGGTCTCTATGGCTACACCTTC.